These 10 T cell receptor beta chains came from one sample sequenced in a study of T cells after posttransplantation cyclophosphamide. A marrow graft followed busulfan-fludarabine conditioning, with cyclophosphamide on days +3 and +4. Generated by immunoSEQ multiplex PCR, the TCRdb table keeps only in-frame clones and is missing some. Singletons are absent from the sample, which has around 8,000 clones. This sample comprised PBMCs, obtained after allogeneic stem cell transplant with posttransplant cyclophosphamide. The receptors originated from a young adult male patient who received an allogeneic stem cell transplant from an unrelated donor, was CMV-positive, and had acute and chronic GVHD. The graft donor may account for some of the T cells.

This clone came up many times. The genes are TRBV5-1 and TRBJ2-1; 7 bases are a match to TRBD1. V lost 4 bases, J lost 6 bases, and 4 bases stayed unmatched. Per germline, CDR1 SGHRS and CDR2 YFSETQ. This CDR3 is 13 amino acids long. The DNA for the CDR3 is TGCGCCAGCAGCCCAACAGGGGCCAATGAGCAGTTCTTC. This codes for CASSPTGANEQFF.

This clone was counted a few times. The chain recombines TRBV28 with TRBJ2-5; D may be TRBD1 (6 bases). Germline lookup yields CDR1 MDHEN and CDR2 SYDVKM. The CDR3 covers 16 residues. V was shortened by 5 bases and J by 0 bases, with 16 bases between the two germline ends. DNA of the CDR3: TGTGCCAGCAGTGCCCCAACGAGGGGGAACCAAGAGACCCAGTACTTC. Translating gives CASSAPTRGNQETQYF.

This clone was picked up many times. This chain connects TRBV9 to TRBJ1-5; D remains ambiguous. CDR3 length equals 13 residues. The germline gives CDR1 SGDLS, CDR2 YYNGEE. V was cut by 0 bases and J by 4 bases, with 5 bases left in between. The CDR3 is CASSVDWNQPQHF. The CDR3 nucleotides are TGTGCCAGCAGCGTAGACTGGAATCAGCCCCAGCATTTT.

The table lists this clone with many counts. The rearrangement joins TRBV6-1 to TRBJ1-5; a possible D gene is TRBD1 (5 bases). In germline, CDR1 is MNHNS, CDR2 SASEGT. Trimming cost V 3 bases and J 9 bases, with 18 bases left between them. The CDR3 runs to 15 residues. The DNA for the CDR3 is TGTGCCAGCAGTGAGAACGCCCTTGGGGCTCGGCCCCAGCATTTT. Translating it yields CASSENALGARPQHF.

This clone came up many times. V and J are TRBV6-1 and TRBJ1-4; 7 bases match TRBD1. With V trimmed by 2 bases and J by 8 bases, 5 bases remained unmatched. The CDR3 covers 14 residues. CDR1 is MNHNS and CDR2 is SASEGT in the germline V gene. This CDR3 reads CASSENRGTEKLFF. DNA for the CDR3: TGTGCCAGCAGTGAAAACAGGGGAACGGAAAAACTGTTTTTT.

By share, this clone counts as medium-sized. This rearrangement joins TRBV10-3 to TRBJ1-1; D gene ambiguous. CDR3 size: 13 residues. V was cut by 8 bases and J by 1 base, with 11 bases left in between. CDR1 ENHRY and CDR2 SYGVKD come from the germline V gene. In nucleotides, the CDR3 is TGTGCCATCGGGTTACAGTGGAACACTGAAGCTTTCTTT. Protein: CAIGLQWNTEAFF.

This clone was seen ten or more times. This sequence joins TRBV5-6 and TRBJ2-5, with D possibly TRBD1 on 6 matching bases. This CDR3 has 11 residues. The V end was cut by 4 bases, the J end by 7 bases, with 8 bases between. Germline CDR1 SGHDT, CDR2 YYEEEE. Written as DNA, the CDR3 is TGTGCCAGCAGCCTAGGGGGGACCCAGTACTTC. Translated, it gives CASSLGGTQYF.

This clone was counted many times. The chain is built from TRBV5-1 and TRBJ1-1; 8 bases are a match to TRBD1. V lost 1 base, J lost 4 bases, and 9 bases stayed unmatched. This CDR3 spans 16 amino acids. From germline, CDR1 is SGHRS and CDR2 YFSETQ. CDR3 DNA: TGCGCCAGCAGCTTGATGCAGGGGGCATACGGCACTGAAGCTTTCTTT. This sequence encodes CASSLMQGAYGTEAFF.

Many counts were recorded for this clone. V is TRBV7-2 and J is TRBJ2-7; the D is unclear. The CDR3 is made up of 15 amino acids. CDR1 is SGHTA and CDR2 is FQGNSA in the germline V gene. Trimming removed 1 base from V and 0 bases from J, with 10 bases in between. In nucleotides, the CDR3 is TGTGCCAGCAGCTTAGGTCAACCGAGCTCCTACGAGCAGTACTTC. This translates into CASSLGQPSSYEQYF.

A remark on this clone: Compared with germline, one end of the junction differs, possibly owing to a read error. Distinct nucleotide sequences in the sample also encode this CDR3. This sequence joins TRBV9 and TRBJ1-4; no reliable D call. The germline gives CDR1 SGDLS, CDR2 YYNGEE. CDR3 length: 15 residues. For the CDR3, the DNA is TGTGCCAGCAGCCCGGAGGGAACAACTAACGAAAAACTGTTTTTT. Protein product: CASSPEGTTNEKLFF.